A single sample is the source of the 11 T cell receptor beta chains below, sequenced in a study of metastatic and nonmetastatic thyroid tumors. TCRdb re-called clones via MiXCR from the PCR reads. The sample has fewer than 100,000 clones, about 15% seen once. No patient had received any treatment before thyroid surgery. The sample was blood. These receptors originate from a female donor with papillary thyroid cancer or a benign thyroid nodule (not recorded which). Some clones in this sample may be carry-over from other donors' samples.

This clone turned up a few times. As the CDR3 is not closed by the conserved phenylalanine or tryptophan, this likely results from a read error. V gene TRBV20-1 combines with J gene TRBJ1-6, with D uncertain. This CDR3 is 15 amino acids long. V lost 1 base, J lost 0 bases, and 7 bases lay in between. Germline V gives CDR1 DFQATT, CDR2 SNEGSKA (reference sequence). The CDR3 DNA reads TGCAGTGCTAGAGGAATGGGCTCCTATAATTCACCCCTCCACTCT. As protein: CSARGMGSYNSPLHS.

This clone came up many times. The chain links TRBV6-1 to TRBJ2-2; TRBD1 aligns across 8 bases. J gave up 2 bases and V 10 bases, and 9 bases lay outside the gene matches. CDR1 is MNHNS, CDR2 SASEGT, per germline. The CDR3 length is 15 residues. The CDR3 here is CATTIGQGNTGELFF. In DNA form, the CDR3 reads TGTGCCACCACTATAGGACAGGGTAACACCGGGGAGCTGTTTTTT.

Notes on this clone: A much larger clone lies a single base off, so this may be a read error. The sample contains more than one DNA sequence encoding this CDR3. The chain couples TRBV9 to TRBJ2-3; 7 bases are a match to TRBD1. This CDR3 contains 16 residues. Losses at the gene ends were 0 bases for V and 6 bases for J; bases not matched to a gene: 10. Germline V gene data show CDR1 as SGDLS and CDR2 as YYNGEE. For the CDR3, the DNA is TGTGCCAGCAGCGTAGCAACAGGGGCAGGCGAGGATACGCAGTATTTT. As protein: CASSVATGAGEDTQYF.

This clone was detected only a few times. Other DNA sequences within the sample encode an identical CDR3. The CDR3 DNA follows: TGTGCCAGCAGTTTTAGCGGGGAGAACACCGGTGAGTTGTTTTTT. Translating it yields CASSFSGENTGELFF. This chain connects TRBV27 to TRBJ2-2; 8 nucleotides line up with TRBD2. The V and J ends lost 3 bases and 15 bases, in that order; junction bases with no gene match: 15. Germline V gene data show CDR1 as MNHEY and CDR2 as SMNVEV (reference sequence). The CDR3 has 15 residues.

This clone turned up a few times. This clone may be a read error of a much larger clone one base away. This sequence joins TRBV3-1 and TRBJ2-1, with D possibly TRBD2 on 5 matching bases. The CDR3 runs 13 residues. With 4 bases removed from V and 5 bases from J, the gap between germline ends came to 9 bases. From germline, CDR1 is LGHDT and CDR2 YNNKEL (reference sequence). In nucleotides, the CDR3 is TGTGCCAGCAGCCTGGACTTGCACAATGAGCAGTTCTTC. Residues: CASSLDLHNEQFF.

This clone was counted ten times or more. The gene calls are TRBV3-1 and TRBJ2-1; D is undetermined. The V end lost 0 bases, the J end lost 2 bases, and 11 bases lay between the germline ends. The CDR3 contains 16 residues. The germline CDR1 and CDR2 sequences are LGHDT and YNNKEL (reference sequence). The CDR3 DNA is TGTGCCAGCAGCCAAGAAACACTCCCCCCCTACAATGAGCAGTTCTTC. It codes for CASSQETLPPYNEQFF.

A note on this clone: This clone may be a read error of a much larger clone one base away. The V call is TRBV20-1, the J call TRBJ2-2, with TRBD2 matching 9 bases. The germline CDR1 and CDR2 sequences are DFQATT and SNEGSKA (reference sequence). The CDR3 covers 15 residues. The CDR3 protein is CSASRLAENTGEMFF. CDR3 nucleotides: TGCAGTGCTAGTAGACTAGCGGAGAACACCGGGGAGATGTTTTTT.

This clone was observed at least ten times. The chain links TRBV15 to TRBJ2-7; D unclear. In germline, CDR1 is LNHNV, CDR2 YYDKDF (reference sequence). V was clipped by 0 bases and J by 0 bases, with 15 bases between them. The CDR3 is 17 residues long. CDR3: CATSRDKDITSSYEQYF. The CDR3 DNA is TGTGCCACCAGCAGAGATAAAGACATAACGAGCTCCTACGAGCAGTACTTC.

As regards this clone: A much more abundant neighbour one base away suggests this may be a read error. Other DNA variants within this sample encode the same CDR3. The gene calls are TRBV7-9 and TRBJ2-5; the match to TRBD2 covers 8 bases. The CDR3 runs 15 residues. CDR1 is SEHNR, CDR2 FQNEAQ, per germline (reference sequence). The V and J ends lost 2 bases and 8 bases, in that order; junction bases with no gene match: 10. In DNA form, the CDR3 reads TGTGCCAGCAGCTTAAGCGGGACTAGAGGAGGTACCCAGTACTTC. Protein sequence: CASSLSGTRGGTQYF.

This clone was seen many times. The gene calls are TRBV6-1 and TRBJ1-6; 9 bases map to TRBD1. The V gene end was trimmed by 3 bases and the J gene end by 5 bases; junction bases not matched to a gene: 8. The CDR3 length is 17 residues. The germline V gene encodes CDR1 MNHNS and CDR2 SASEGT. Here the CDR3 reads CASSDERQGGNNSPLHF. CDR3 in DNA: TGTGCCAGCAGTGATGAAAGACAGGGGGGGAATAATTCACCCCTCCACTTT.

A remark on this clone: Just one base apart from a much larger clone, this may be a read error. The chain uses TRBV7-8 and TRBJ1-1, with D maybe TRBD1 (6 bases). The CDR3 runs 15 residues. CDR1 is SGHVS, CDR2 FQNEAQ, per germline. The CDR3: CVSSTQDSMNTEAFF. The CDR3 bases are TGTGTCAGCAGCACGCAGGACAGTATGAACACTGAAGCTTTCTTT.